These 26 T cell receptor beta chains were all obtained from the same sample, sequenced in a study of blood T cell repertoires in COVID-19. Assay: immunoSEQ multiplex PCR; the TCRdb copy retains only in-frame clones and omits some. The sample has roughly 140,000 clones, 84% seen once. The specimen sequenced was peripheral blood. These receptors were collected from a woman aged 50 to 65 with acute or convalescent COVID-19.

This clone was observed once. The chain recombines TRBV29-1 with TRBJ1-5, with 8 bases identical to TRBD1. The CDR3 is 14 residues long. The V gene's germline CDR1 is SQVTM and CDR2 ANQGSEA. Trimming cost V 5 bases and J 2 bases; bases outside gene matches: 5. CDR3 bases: TGCAGCGTTTTCAGGGGGCTAGGCAATCAGCCCCAGCATTTT. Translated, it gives CSVFRGLGNQPQHF.

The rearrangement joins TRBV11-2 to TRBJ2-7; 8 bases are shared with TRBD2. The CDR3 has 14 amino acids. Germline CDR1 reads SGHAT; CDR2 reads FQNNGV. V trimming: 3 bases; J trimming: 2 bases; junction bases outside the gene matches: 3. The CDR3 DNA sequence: TGTGCCAGCAGCTTTATAGCGGGACCCTACGAGCAGTACTTC. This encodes CASSFIAGPYEQYF.

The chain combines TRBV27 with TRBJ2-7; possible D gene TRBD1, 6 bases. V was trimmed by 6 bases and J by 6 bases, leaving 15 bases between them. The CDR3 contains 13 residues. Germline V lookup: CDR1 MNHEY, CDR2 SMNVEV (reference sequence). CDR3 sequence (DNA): TGTGCCAGCAGACCCAATGGACAGAGCGAGCAGTACTTC. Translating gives CASRPNGQSEQYF.

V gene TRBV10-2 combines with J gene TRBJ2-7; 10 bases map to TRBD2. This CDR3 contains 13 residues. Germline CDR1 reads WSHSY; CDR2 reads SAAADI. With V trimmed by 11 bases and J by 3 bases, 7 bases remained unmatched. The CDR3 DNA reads TGCGCCTCATTAGCGGGAGGCCTCTACGAGCAGTACTTC. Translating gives CASLAGGLYEQYF.

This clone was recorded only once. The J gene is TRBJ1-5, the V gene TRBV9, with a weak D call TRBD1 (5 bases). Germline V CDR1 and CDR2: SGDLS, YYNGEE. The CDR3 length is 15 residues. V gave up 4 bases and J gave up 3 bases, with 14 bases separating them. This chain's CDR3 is CASSPGGTTNQPQHF. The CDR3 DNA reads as TGTGCCAGCAGCCCTGGTGGGACTACCAATCAGCCCCAGCATTTT.

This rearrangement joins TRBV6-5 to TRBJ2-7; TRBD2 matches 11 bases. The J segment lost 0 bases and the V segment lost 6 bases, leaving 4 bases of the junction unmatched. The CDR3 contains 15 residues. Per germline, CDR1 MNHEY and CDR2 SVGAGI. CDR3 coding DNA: TGTGCCAGCAGGAAGACTAGCGGGGCCTCCTACGAGCAGTACTTC. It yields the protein CASRKTSGASYEQYF.

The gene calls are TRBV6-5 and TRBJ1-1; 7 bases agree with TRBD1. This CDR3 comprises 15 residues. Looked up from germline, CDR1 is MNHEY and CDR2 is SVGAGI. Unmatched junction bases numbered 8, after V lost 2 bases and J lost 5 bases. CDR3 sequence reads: CASSYLQGGGTEAFF. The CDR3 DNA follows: TGTGCCAGCAGTTACCTACAAGGGGGCGGTACTGAAGCTTTCTTT.

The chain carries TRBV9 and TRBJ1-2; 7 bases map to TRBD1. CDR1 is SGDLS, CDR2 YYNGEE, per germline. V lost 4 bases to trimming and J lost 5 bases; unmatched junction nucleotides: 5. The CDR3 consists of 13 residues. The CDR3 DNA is TGTGCCAGCAGCCAAGGACAGGCATATGGCTACACCTTC. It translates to CASSQGQAYGYTF.

CDR3 sequence: CASSRTGQATNYGYTF. CDR3 sequence (DNA): TGTGCCAGTAGTAGGACAGGACAGGCAACTAACTATGGCTACACCTTC. V is TRBV19 and J is TRBJ1-2; TRBD1 aligns across 7 bases. Trimming removed 4 bases from V and 0 bases from J; junction bases left unmatched: 8. Germline values: CDR1 LNHDA, CDR2 SQIVND (reference sequence). The CDR3 is 16 residues long.

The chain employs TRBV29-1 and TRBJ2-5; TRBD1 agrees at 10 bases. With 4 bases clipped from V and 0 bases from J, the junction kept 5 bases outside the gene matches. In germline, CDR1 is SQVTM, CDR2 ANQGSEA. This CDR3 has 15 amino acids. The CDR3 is CSVVRDRGYQETQYF. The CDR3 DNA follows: TGCAGCGTTGTAAGGGACAGGGGTTACCAAGAGACCCAGTACTTC.

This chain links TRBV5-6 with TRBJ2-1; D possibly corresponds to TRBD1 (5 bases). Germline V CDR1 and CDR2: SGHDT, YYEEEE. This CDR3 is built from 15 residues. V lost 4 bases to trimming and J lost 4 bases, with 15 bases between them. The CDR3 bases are TGTGCCAGCAGCGTGTACGGACAATCTTACAATGAGCAGTTCTTC. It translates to CASSVYGQSYNEQFF.

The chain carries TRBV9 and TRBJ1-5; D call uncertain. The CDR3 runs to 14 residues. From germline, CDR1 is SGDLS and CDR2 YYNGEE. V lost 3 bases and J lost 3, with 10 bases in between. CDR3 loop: CASSAGVDNQPQHF. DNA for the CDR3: TGTGCCAGCAGCGCCGGGGTCGACAATCAGCCCCAGCATTTT.

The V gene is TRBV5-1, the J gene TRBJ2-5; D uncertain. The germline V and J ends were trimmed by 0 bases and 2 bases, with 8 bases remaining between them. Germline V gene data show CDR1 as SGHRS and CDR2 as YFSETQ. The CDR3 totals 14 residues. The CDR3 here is CASSLGVVQETQYF. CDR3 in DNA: TGCGCCAGCAGCTTGGGAGTAGTACAAGAGACCCAGTACTTC.

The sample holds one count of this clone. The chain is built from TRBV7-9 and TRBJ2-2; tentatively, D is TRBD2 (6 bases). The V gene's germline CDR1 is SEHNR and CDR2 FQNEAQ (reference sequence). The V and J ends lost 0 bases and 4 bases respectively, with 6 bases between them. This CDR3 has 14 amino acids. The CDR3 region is CASSLAGLTGELFF. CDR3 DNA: TGTGCCAGCAGCTTAGCGGGACTCACCGGGGAGCTGTTTTTT. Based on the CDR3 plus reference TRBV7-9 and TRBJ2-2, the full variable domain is DTGVSQNPRHKITKRGQNVTFRCDPISEHNRLYWYRQTLGQGPEFLTYFQNEAQLEKSRLLSDRFSAERPKGSFSTLEIQRTEQGDSAMYLCASSLAGLTGELFFGEGSRLTVL.

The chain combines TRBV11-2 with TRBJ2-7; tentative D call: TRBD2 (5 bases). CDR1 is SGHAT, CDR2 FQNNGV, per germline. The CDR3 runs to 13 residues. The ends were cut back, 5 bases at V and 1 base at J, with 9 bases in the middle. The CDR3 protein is CASSNPGSYEQYF. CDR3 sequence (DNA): TGTGCCAGCAGCAACCCGGGATCCTACGAGCAGTACTTC. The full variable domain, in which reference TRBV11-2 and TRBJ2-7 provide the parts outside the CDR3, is EAGVAQSPRYKIIEKRQSVAFWCNPISGHATLYWYQQILGQGPKLLIQFQNNGVVDDSQLPKDRFSAERLKGVDSTLKIQPAKLEDSAVYLCASSNPGSYEQYFGPGTRLTVT.

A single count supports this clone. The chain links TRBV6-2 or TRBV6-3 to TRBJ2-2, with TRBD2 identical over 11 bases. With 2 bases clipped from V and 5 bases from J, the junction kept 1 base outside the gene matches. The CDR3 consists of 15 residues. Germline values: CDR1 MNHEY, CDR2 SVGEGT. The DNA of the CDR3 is TGTGCCAGCAGTTACCGACTAGCGGGAACCGGGGAGCTGTTTTTT. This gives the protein CASSYRLAGTGELFF.

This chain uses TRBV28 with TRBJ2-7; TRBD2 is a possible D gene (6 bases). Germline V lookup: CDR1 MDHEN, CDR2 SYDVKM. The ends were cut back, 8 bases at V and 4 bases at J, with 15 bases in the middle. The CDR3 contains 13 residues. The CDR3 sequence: CASVDRGTYEQYF. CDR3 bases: TGTGCCAGCGTCGACCGGGGGACTTACGAGCAGTACTTC. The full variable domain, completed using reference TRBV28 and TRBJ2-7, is DVKVTQSSRYLVKRTGEKVFLECVQDMDHENMFWYRQDPGLGLRLIYFSYDVKMKEKGDIPEGYSVSREKKERFSLILESASTNQTSMYLCASVDRGTYEQYFGPGTRLTVT.

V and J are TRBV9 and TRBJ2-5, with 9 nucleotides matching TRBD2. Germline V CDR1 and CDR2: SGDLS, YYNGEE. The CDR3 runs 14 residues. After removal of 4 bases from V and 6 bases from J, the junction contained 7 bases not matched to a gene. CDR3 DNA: TGTGCCAGCAGCTCGGGTAGCGGGGGACAGACCCAGTACTTC. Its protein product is CASSSGSGGQTQYF.

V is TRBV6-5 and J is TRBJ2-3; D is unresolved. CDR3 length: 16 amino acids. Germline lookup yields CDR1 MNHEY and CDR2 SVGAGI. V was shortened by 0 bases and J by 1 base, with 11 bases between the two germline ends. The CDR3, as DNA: TGTGCCAGCAGTTACTCCCCAACGGTTCGCACAGATACGCAGTATTTT. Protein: CASSYSPTVRTDTQYF.

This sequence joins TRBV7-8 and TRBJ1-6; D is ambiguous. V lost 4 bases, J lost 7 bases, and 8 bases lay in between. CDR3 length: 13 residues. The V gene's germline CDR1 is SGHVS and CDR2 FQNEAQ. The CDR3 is CASSSRSNSPLHF. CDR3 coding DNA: TGTGCCAGCAGCTCACGGAGCAATTCACCCCTCCACTTT.

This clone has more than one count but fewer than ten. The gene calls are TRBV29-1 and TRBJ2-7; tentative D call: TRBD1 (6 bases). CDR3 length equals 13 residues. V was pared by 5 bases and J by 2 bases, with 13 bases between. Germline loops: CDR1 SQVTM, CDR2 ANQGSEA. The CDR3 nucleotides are TGCAGCGTTCAAACAGGGTGGCCCTACGAGCAGTACTTC. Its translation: CSVQTGWPYEQYF.

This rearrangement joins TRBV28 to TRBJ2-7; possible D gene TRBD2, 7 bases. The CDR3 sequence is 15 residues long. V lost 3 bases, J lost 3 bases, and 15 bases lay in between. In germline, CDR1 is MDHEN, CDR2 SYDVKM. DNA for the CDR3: TGTGCCAGCAGTTTGTCGGGGGGCAGGAACTACGAGCAGTACTTC. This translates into CASSLSGGRNYEQYF.

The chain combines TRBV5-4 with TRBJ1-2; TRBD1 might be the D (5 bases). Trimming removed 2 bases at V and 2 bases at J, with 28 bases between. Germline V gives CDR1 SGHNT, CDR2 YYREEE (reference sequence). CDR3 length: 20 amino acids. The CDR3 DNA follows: TGTGCCAGCAGCTTAGCTCCAGGAAGGGGAAGCAGGAGCAGGAACTATGGCTACACCTTC. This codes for CASSLAPGRGSRSRNYGYTF.

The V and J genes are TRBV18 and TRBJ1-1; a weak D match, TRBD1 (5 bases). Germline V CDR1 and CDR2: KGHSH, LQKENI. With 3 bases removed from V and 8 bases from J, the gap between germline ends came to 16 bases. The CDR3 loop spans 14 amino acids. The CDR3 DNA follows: TGTGCCAGCTCACCTTCTCGGACATCCACAGAAGCTTTCTTT. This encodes CASSPSRTSTEAFF.

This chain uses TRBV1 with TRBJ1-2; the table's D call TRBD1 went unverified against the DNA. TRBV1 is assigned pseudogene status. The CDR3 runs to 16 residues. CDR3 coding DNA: TGCACCAGCAGCCAGGACAGGGGAGAAGACCGGTATGGCTACACCTTC. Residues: CTSSQDRGEDRYGYTF.

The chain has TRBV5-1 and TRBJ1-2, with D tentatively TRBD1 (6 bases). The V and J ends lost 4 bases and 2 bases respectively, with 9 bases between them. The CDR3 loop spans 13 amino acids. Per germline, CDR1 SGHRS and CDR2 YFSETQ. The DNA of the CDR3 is TGCGCCAGCAGCCCAGGACAGAACTATGGCTACACCTTC. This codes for CASSPGQNYGYTF.